The following is a TCR beta chain sequence with its context. Its target is not known. CDR1 SGDLS and CDR2 YYNGEE come from the germline V gene. V shed 5 bases, J shed 2 bases, and the junction held 6 bases outside the gene matches. There are 16 residues in the CDR3. The sample comes from a study of a mutant IDH1 vaccine in newly diagnosed glioma. Study information: Patients had eight vaccinations, in weeks 1, 3, 5, 7, 11, 15, 19 and 23. Every participant had undergone radiotherapy, temozolomide, or both before, and most underwent both. Radiotherapy alone preceded vaccination by 4-6 weeks; alternatively, vaccination started with temozolomide cycles. Findings and caveats of the study: Pseudoprogression apparently lacked any relation to changes in top peripheral T cell clonotypes.

The time point here: week 5, during vaccination. The investigators gave 300 ug of mutant IDH1 20-mer peptide in each vaccine dose, together with topical imiquimod. The assay was immunoSEQ multiplex PCR, and TCRdb's table has in-frame clones only and misses some. The table records tens of thousands of clones, approximately 85% of them present only once. This chain links TRBV9 with TRBJ2-6, with TRBD1 matching over 8 bases. The source of this sequence is a man in his forties or fifties with glioma. The input for sequencing was PBMCs, taken from a glioma patient whose treatment included an IDH1 peptide vaccine. CDR3 sequence reads: CASRRGQGTGANVLTF. CDR3 DNA sequence: TGTGCCAGCAGAAGAGGACAGGGTACTGGGGCCAACGTCCTGACTTTC.